Listed below are T cell receptor beta chains from one sample, sequenced in a study of CD8 T cells in ankylosing spondylitis. One entry per CDR3 protein, called by TCRdb with MiXCR from the 5' RACE reads. The repertoire holds 250,000 to 300,000 distinct CDR3 sequences, with 15% to 20% as singletons. Sequenced material: blood, either unsorted or a sorted T cell fraction (not recorded which). Every receptor here comes from a male donor with ankylosing spondylitis or in good health (not recorded which). Both conserved end residues are part of each CDR3. A D gene is named only where the DNA matches it firmly. Size tells how often a clone was seen (once, few, many) or the class of an expanded clone, and some rows leave it out.

abundance	d_gene	j_gene	v_gene	CDR3nt	CDR3aa
few	NA	TRBJ1-2	TRBV29-1	TGCAGCGTCTGGGCTGCCGGCTACACCTTC	CSVWAAGYTF
few	NA	TRBJ1-2	TRBV20-1	TGCAGTGCTGCGGGGGCTGGTCGGGGCCCCACCTATGGCTACACCTTC	CSAAGAGRGPTYGYTF
NA	TRBD1	TRBJ2-3	TRBV20-1	TGCAGTGCTAGAGATCGGGACAGGGGCACAGATACGCAGTATTTT	CSARDRDRGTDTQYF
once	TRBD2	TRBJ2-3	TRBV7-2	TGTGCCAGCAGCTTAGCGACTAGCGGGAGCCCAGATACGCAGTATTTT	CASSLATSGSPDTQYF
NA	NA	TRBJ1-1	TRBV5-1	TGCGCCAGCAGCTTTATCGTAGGGGCTGGGAACACTGAAGCTTTCTTT	CASSFIVGAGNTEAFF
few	NA	TRBJ1-5	TRBV2	TGTGCCAGCAGTGAAGGACAAGGTCCAGCGGGGCCCCAGCATTTT	CASSEGQGPAGPQHF
many	NA	TRBJ2-1	TRBV4-1	TGCGCCAGCAGCCAAGAGGGGAGACTAGGCGGTGAGCAGTTCTTC	CASSQEGRLGGEQFF
NA	NA	TRBJ2-4	TRBV2	TGTGCCAGCAGGCGAGAGGCCCTAGCCAAAAACATTCAGTACTTC	CASRREALAKNIQYF
NA	TRBD1	TRBJ1-1	TRBV20-1	TGCAGTGTTCCGACAGGGGATTCCTTTTCCACTGAAGCTTTCTTT	CSVPTGDSFSTEAFF
few	TRBD2	TRBJ2-2	TRBV11-1	TGTGCCAGCAGCACGGGACTAGCCCTATTCGCGAACACCGGGGAGCTGTTTTTT	CASSTGLALFANTGELFF
NA	TRBD1	TRBJ1-6	TRBV10-3	TGTGCCATCAGTGAGACCGACAGGGAACCCCTCCACTTT	CAISETDREPLHF
NA	NA	TRBJ2-5	TRBV12-3/TRBV12-4	TGTGCCAGCAGCCCCGTAGGGCTCGGGACCCAGTACTTC	CASSPVGLGTQYF
NA	NA	TRBJ1-5	TRBV12-3/TRBV12-4	TGTGCCAGCAGCCCCGACCAGGGGAGCAATCAGCCCCAGCATTTT	CASSPDQGSNQPQHF
NA	TRBD2	TRBJ2-3	TRBV6-4	TGTGCCAGCAAAATCCTAGCGGCTACTAGCACAGATACGCAGTATTTT	CASKILAATSTDTQYF
NA	TRBD2	TRBJ2-3	TRBV10-3	TGTGCCATCAAAAAGCGGGGGAACACAGATACGCAGTATTTT	CAIKKRGNTDTQYF
few	TRBD1	TRBJ2-1	TRBV5-1	TGCGCCAGCAGCTTGGTAGGGACAGGGGCAAATGAGCAGTTCTTC	CASSLVGTGANEQFF
few	NA	TRBJ2-2	TRBV27	TGTGCCAGCAGTTTCGACGGGGAGCTGTTTTTT	CASSFDGELFF
NA	TRBD1	TRBJ1-2	TRBV5-1	TGCGCCAGCAGCGCACGACAGGGGGGGGACTATGGCTACACCTTC	CASSARQGGDYGYTF
few	TRBD1	TRBJ2-1	TRBV27	TGTGCCAGCAGACCAGACAGGGTGCTAAATGAGCAGTTCTTC	CASRPDRVLNEQFF
few	NA	TRBJ1-1	TRBV11-2	TGTGCCAGCAGACTGAGGGTTGGCACTGAAGCTTTCTTT	CASRLRVGTEAFF
NA	NA	TRBJ2-1	TRBV9	TGTGCCAGCAGCGCGCCCGGGGAGCCTTTCAATGAGCAGTTCTTC	CASSAPGEPFNEQFF
few	TRBD1	TRBJ2-1	TRBV5-1	TGCGCCAGCAGCGTAACAGGGGGGCCCAACAATGAGCAGTTCTTC	CASSVTGGPNNEQFF
few	NA	TRBJ2-2	TRBV6-1	TGTGCCAGCAAGCCGACGGTGAACACCGGGGAGCTGTTTTTT	CASKPTVNTGELFF
few	NA	TRBJ2-5	TRBV6-5	TGTGCCAGCAGTTCCTCTCCTGCTGGGGAGACCCAGTACTTC	CASSSSPAGETQYF
few	TRBD1	TRBJ2-1	TRBV30	TGTGCCTGGAGCCGGACAGGGGGTGGTAATGAGCAGTTCTTC	CAWSRTGGGNEQFF
few	NA	TRBJ2-1	TRBV5-1	TGCGCCAGCAGCTTCCTACAGGGCCATGAGCAGTTCTTC	CASSFLQGHEQFF
NA	TRBD2	TRBJ2-5	TRBV15	TGTGCCACCAGCTCTTTGATAGCGGGCAACGAAGAGACCCAGTACTTC	CATSSLIAGNEETQYF
once	NA	TRBJ2-3	TRBV20-1	TGCAGTGCTAGTAGAGATACGCAGTATTTT	CSASRDTQYF
NA	NA	TRBJ1-5	TRBV6-2/TRBV6-3	TGTGCCAGCAACGGTGGGACGGGCAATCAGCCCCAGCATTTT	CASNGGTGNQPQHF